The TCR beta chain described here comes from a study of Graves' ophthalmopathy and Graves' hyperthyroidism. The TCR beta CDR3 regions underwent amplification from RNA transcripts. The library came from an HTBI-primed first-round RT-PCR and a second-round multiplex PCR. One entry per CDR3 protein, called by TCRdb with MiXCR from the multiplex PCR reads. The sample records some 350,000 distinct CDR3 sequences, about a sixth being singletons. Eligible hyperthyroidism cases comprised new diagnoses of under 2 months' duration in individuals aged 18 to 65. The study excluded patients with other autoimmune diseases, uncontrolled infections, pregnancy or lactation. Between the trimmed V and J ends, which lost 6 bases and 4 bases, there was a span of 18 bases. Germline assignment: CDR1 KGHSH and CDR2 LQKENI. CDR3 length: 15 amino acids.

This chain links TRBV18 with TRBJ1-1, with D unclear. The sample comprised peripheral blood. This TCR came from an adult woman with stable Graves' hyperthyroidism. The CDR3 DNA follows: TGTGCCAGCTCTTCAAACGAGGTTTTGGGCACTGAAGCTTTCTTT. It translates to CASSSNEVLGTEAFF.